This TCR beta chain is from a study of blood T cell repertoires in COVID-19. About the research overall: COVID-19 samples from acute and convalescent phases originated in the United States, Italy and Spain. T cells, B-cell-depleted T cells, or PBMCs supplied cDNA or gDNA.

The CDR3 contains 12 residues. Germline assignment: CDR1 SGHRS and CDR2 YFSETQ. V lost 2 bases and J 6 bases, leaving 8 bases between the germline ends. Per the original methods: Amplification of reference gene primers provided the estimated nucleated cell counts. Sequenced by immunoSEQ multiplex PCR; TCRdb stores in-frame clones only, minus some. For V, J and clone size, that table is used; D and trimming come from the DNA. The table has about 310,000 clones, 90% seen once. Sequencing used peripheral blood. This clonotype was sampled from a woman in her 40s with COVID-19, enrolled during active disease. The chain links TRBV5-1 to TRBJ1-2; tentatively, D is TRBD1 (6 bases). The DNA for the CDR3 is TGCGCCAGCAGCTTTAACAGGGATGGCTACACCTTC. Its translation is CASSFNRDGYTF.